One sample yielded the 21 T cell receptor beta chains listed below, sequenced in a study of T cells in Graves' hyperthyroidism and ophthalmopathy. Researchers took RNA transcripts and amplified the TCR beta CDR3 regions from them. The HTBI primer set drove a first-round RT-PCR of the TCR CDR3. Each CDR3 protein gets one entry after TCRdb re-called the multiplex PCR reads with MiXCR. The sample shows under 650,000 distinct CDR3 sequences, around 15% of them seen only once. Sequenced sample: blood. The receptors were sampled from a woman aged 25 to 39 with Graves' hyperthyroidism.

The sample holds many counts of this clonotype. The chain couples TRBV20-1 to TRBJ2-7; D possibly matches TRBD1 or TRBD2 (5 bases each). Germline CDR1 DFQATT, CDR2 SNEGSKA (reference sequence). This CDR3 region has 13 residues. Trimming removed 3 bases from V and 3 bases from J, with 12 bases in between. The CDR3 spells CSASRVGSYEQYF. DNA for the CDR3: TGCAGTGCTAGCAGGGTGGGGAGCTACGAGCAGTACTTC.

The J gene is TRBJ1-5, the V gene TRBV5-1; 9 bases align to TRBD1. This CDR3 has 14 amino acids. Germline CDR1 SGHRS, CDR2 YFSETQ. Trimming at V came to 0 bases and at J to 7 bases, leaving 2 bases not matched to a gene. For the CDR3, the DNA is TGCGCCAGCAGCTTGGGGACAGGGGCCCAGCCCCAGCATTTT. It specifies CASSLGTGAQPQHF.

This clonotype showed up many times. The chain joins TRBV28 to TRBJ1-2, with TRBD1 identical over 10 bases. With V trimmed by 6 bases and J by 3 bases, 4 bases remained unmatched. CDR1 and CDR2 (germline): MDHEN, SYDVKM. The CDR3 consists of 14 residues. The CDR3 protein is CASSLTGGYYGYTF. DNA for the CDR3: TGTGCCAGCAGCTTGACAGGGGGCTACTATGGCTACACCTTC.

This clonotype occurred many times. The V and J genes are TRBV7-2 and TRBJ2-1, with 13 nucleotides matching TRBD2. Germline CDR1 is SGHTA and CDR2 is FQGNSA. There are 16 residues in the CDR3. J lost 8 bases, V lost 1 base, and 5 bases had no gene match. CDR3 coding DNA: TGTGCCAGCAGCTTAGAACTAGCGGGAGGGCAAGATGAGCAGTTCTTC. Protein: CASSLELAGGQDEQFF.

The chain is built from TRBV12-3 or TRBV12-4 and TRBJ2-2; 8 bases match TRBD1. V was pared by 5 bases and J by 3 bases, with 5 bases of the junction left unmatched. The CDR3 contains 15 residues. The CDR3 here is CASSTDRADTGELFF. CDR3 bases: TGTGCCAGCAGTACGGACAGGGCCGACACCGGGGAGCTGTTTTTT.

This clonotype was picked up a small number of times. V and J are TRBV6-1 and TRBJ1-5; possible D gene TRBD1, 6 bases. Trimming pared 5 bases from V and 3 bases from J, leaving 14 bases between. Germline CDR1 reads MNHNS; CDR2 reads SASEGT. This CDR3 has 15 amino acids. CDR3 nucleotides: TGTGCCAGCAGTTACCAAGACAGGAACAATCAGCCCCAGCATTTT. Protein product: CASSYQDRNNQPQHF.

This chain links TRBV12-3 or TRBV12-4 with TRBJ1-5; tentatively, D is TRBD1 (6 bases). Deletions cut 3 bases from V and 5 bases from J, with 11 bases between. CDR3 size: 14 residues. The CDR3 region has the DNA TGTGCCAGCAGTTTCTACAGGGCCGATCAGCCCCAGCATTTT. Protein: CASSFYRADQPQHF.

As to this clonotype: At one boundary the junction diverges from the germline segment, which might be a read error. The chain combines TRBV6-5 with TRBJ2-2; D could derive from TRBD1 or TRBD2 (5 bases each). From germline, CDR1 is MNHEY and CDR2 SVGAGI. There are 19 residues in the CDR3. The CDR3 reads CASSRAATTYTRGTGELSF. The CDR3 DNA follows: TGTGCCAGCAGCCGAGCGGCGACTACTTACACGAGGGGCACCGGGGAGCTGTCTTTT.

The genes are TRBV18 and TRBJ2-7, with D perhaps TRBD1 (6 bases). The CDR3 contains 16 residues. The germline V gene has CDR1 KGHSH and CDR2 LQKENI. The V end lost 0 bases, the J end lost 4 bases, and 16 bases lay between the germline ends. CDR3: CASSPPLGAIGYEQYF. CDR3 DNA: TGTGCCAGCTCACCACCGTTGGGGGCTATAGGTTACGAGCAGTACTTC.

This clonotype has ten or more counts. The chain uses TRBV2 and TRBJ2-3; 7 bases agree with TRBD2. The CDR3 has 12 residues. With 7 bases clipped from V and 8 bases from J, the junction kept 6 bases outside the gene matches. The germline CDR1 and CDR2 sequences are SNHLY and FYNNEI. The CDR3 DNA is TGTGCCAGCATGGGGGGGTATGGTACGCAGTATTTT. Translating gives CASMGGYGTQYF.

The chain uses TRBV7-9 and TRBJ2-5, with D possibly being TRBD1 or TRBD2 (5 bases each). This CDR3 contains 15 residues. The germline V and J ends were trimmed by 0 bases and 1 base, with 9 bases remaining between them. Germline V lookup: CDR1 SEHNR, CDR2 FQNEAQ (reference sequence). In DNA, the CDR3 is TGTGCCAGCAGCTTAGCCCGGGACGTCCAAGAGACCCAGTACTTC. This codes for CASSLARDVQETQYF.

The chain has TRBV5-4 and TRBJ2-2, with D possibly TRBD2 on 5 matching bases. The CDR3 is 12 residues long. Trimming shortened V by 7 bases and J by 6 bases, and 10 bases separated the two germline ends. The germline CDR1 and CDR2 sequences are SGHNT and YYREEE (reference sequence). CDR3 loop: CASGWRSGELFF. DNA for the CDR3: TGTGCCAGCGGATGGAGGTCCGGGGAGCTGTTTTTT.

This clonotype was counted ten times or more. This sequence joins TRBV2 and TRBJ2-7; 11 bases are shared with TRBD2. Germline V gene sequence: CDR1 SNHLY, CDR2 FYNNEI. The CDR3 runs to 15 residues. J gave up 4 bases and V 8 bases, and 10 bases lay outside the gene matches. This CDR3 is CASGRTSGYKYEQYF. The CDR3, as DNA: TGTGCCAGCGGCCGGACTAGCGGGTACAAGTACGAGCAGTACTTC.

A few counts support this clonotype. The chain combines TRBV20-1 with TRBJ2-3; the D gene could be TRBD1 or TRBD2 (5 bases each). The V and J ends lost 3 bases and 0 bases respectively, with 13 bases between them. This CDR3 has 15 amino acids. Germline CDR1 is DFQATT and CDR2 is SNEGSKA (reference sequence). The CDR3 DNA sequence: TGCAGTGCTAGTACGGGGCCGAAGAGCACAGATACGCAGTATTTT. Translation: CSASTGPKSTDTQYF.

This clonotype showed up many times. The rearrangement uses TRBV7-9 and TRBJ2-5; 12 bases agree with TRBD2. V was clipped by 2 bases and J by 2 bases; unmatched bases: 3. CDR1 and CDR2 (germline): SEHNR, FQNEAQ (reference sequence). This CDR3 contains 16 residues. The CDR3, as DNA: TGTGCCAGCAGCTTAAGTGGACTAGCGGGACAAGAGACCCAGTACTTC. It specifies CASSLSGLAGQETQYF.

As regards this clonotype: The germline gene is not matched at one end of the junction; a read error may be the cause. The CDR3 is CATSDVDGHTF. Here the CDR3 DNA reads TGTGCCACGTCCGATGTGGATGGCCACACCTTC. The chain links TRBV24-1 to TRBJ1-2; D uncertain. CDR3 length: 11 amino acids. The germline V gene has CDR1 KGHDR and CDR2 SFDVKD.

As concerns this clonotype: A much larger clone differs from this one at a single base, so this may be a read error. This rearrangement joins TRBV19 to TRBJ1-6; maybe TRBD1 (5 bases). CDR1 and CDR2 (germline): LNHDA, SQIVND (reference sequence). There are 12 residues in the CDR3. V was cut by 9 bases and J by 6 bases, with 9 bases left in between. The CDR3 DNA is TGTGCCAGCAGGGCGTTTAATTCACCCCTCCACTTT. Translated, it gives CASRAFNSPLHF.

A few counts support this clonotype. This sequence may be a read error, since a much larger clone differs from it by one base. The chain combines TRBV12-3 or TRBV12-4 with TRBJ2-7, with a possible D match to TRBD1 (6 bases). The CDR3 extends over 12 amino acids. V was pared by 0 bases and J by 9 bases, with 9 bases between. As DNA, the CDR3 is TGTGCCAGCAGTTTAGCCTTAGGGGGGCAGTACTTC. Its translation: CASSLALGGQYF.

This chain links TRBV12-3 or TRBV12-4 with TRBJ2-1, with D perhaps TRBD2 (6 bases). The V gene lost 0 bases and the J gene lost 13 bases, with 16 bases spanning the gap. This CDR3 is built from 14 residues. CDR3 DNA sequence: TGTGCCAGCAGTTTAGCGCGGGACCAAGAGACCCAGTTCTTC. Its protein product is CASSLARDQETQFF.

This clonotype was seen more than once but under ten times. A much larger clonotype is one base distant, so this may be a read error. This chain joins TRBV27 and TRBJ2-7; D call uncertain. CDR1 is MNHEY and CDR2 is SMNVEV in the germline V gene (reference sequence). V was trimmed by 7 bases and J by 0 bases, leaving 10 bases between them. The CDR3 contains 13 residues. CDR3 sequence (DNA): TGTGCCAGCAAGGGTCTGACCTCCTACGAGCAGTACTTC. This translates into CASKGLTSYEQYF.

A word on this clonotype: Since a much larger clone is just one base distant, this may be a read error. The genes are TRBV11-3 and TRBJ2-3; 7 bases are a match to TRBD2. This CDR3 contains 17 residues. From germline, CDR1 is SGHNT and CDR2 YENEEA. After removal of 5 bases from V and 3 bases from J, the junction contained 14 bases not matched to a gene. The CDR3 is CASSLPGRGRTTDTQYF. For the CDR3, the DNA is TGTGCCAGCAGCCTCCCGGGCCGCGGGAGAACGACAGATACGCAGTATTTT.